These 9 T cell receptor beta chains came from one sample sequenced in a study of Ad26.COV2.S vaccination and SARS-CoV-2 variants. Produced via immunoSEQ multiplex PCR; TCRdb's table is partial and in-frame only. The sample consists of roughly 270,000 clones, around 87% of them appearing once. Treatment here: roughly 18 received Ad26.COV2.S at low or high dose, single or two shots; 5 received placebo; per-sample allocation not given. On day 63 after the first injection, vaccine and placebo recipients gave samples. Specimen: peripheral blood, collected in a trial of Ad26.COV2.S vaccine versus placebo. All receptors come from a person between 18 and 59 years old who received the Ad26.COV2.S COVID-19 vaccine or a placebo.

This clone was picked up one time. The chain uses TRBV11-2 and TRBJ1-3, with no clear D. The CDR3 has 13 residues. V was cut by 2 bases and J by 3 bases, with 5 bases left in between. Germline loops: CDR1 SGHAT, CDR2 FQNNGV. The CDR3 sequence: CASSLLLGNTIYF. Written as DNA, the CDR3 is TGTGCCAGCAGCTTACTGCTTGGAAACACCATATATTTT.

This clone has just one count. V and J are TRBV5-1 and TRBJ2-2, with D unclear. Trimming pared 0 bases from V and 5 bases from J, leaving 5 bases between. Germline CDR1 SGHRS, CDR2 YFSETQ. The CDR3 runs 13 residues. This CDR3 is CASSLASTGELFF. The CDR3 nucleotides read TGCGCCAGCAGCTTGGCCAGTACCGGGGAGCTGTTTTTT.

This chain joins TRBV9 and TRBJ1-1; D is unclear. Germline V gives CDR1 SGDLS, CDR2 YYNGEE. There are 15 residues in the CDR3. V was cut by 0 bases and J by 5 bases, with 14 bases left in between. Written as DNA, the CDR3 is TGTGCCAGCAGCGTAGAGGTGGGAATATGGACTGAAGCTTTCTTT. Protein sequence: CASSVEVGIWTEAFF.

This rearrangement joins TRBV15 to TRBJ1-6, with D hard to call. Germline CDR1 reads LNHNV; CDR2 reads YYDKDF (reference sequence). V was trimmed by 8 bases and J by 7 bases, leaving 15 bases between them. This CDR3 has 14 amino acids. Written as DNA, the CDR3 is TGTGCCACCTCCAATTTCGGTGGGAATTCACCCCTCCACTTT. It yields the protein CATSNFGGNSPLHF.

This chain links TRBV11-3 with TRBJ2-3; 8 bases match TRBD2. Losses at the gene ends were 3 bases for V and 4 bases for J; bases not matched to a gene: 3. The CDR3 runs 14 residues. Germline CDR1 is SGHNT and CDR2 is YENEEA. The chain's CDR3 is CASSFSGTSDTQYF. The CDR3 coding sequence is TGTGCCAGCAGCTTTAGCGGGACCTCAGATACGCAGTATTTT.

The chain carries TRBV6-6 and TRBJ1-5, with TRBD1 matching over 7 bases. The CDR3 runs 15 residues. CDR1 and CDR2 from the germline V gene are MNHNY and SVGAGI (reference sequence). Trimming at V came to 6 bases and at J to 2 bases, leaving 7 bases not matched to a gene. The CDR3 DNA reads TGTGCCAGCAGGAGACAGGGTGGACGCAATCAGCCCCAGCATTTT. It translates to CASRRQGGRNQPQHF.

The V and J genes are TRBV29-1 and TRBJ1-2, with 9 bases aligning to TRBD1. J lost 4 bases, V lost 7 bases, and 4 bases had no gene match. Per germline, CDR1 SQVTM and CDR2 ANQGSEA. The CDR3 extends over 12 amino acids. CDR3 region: CSAPGQGYGYTF. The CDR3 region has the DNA TGCAGCGCCCCGGGACAGGGCTATGGCTACACCTTC.

DNA for the CDR3: TGTGCCAGCAGCTCACCGACTAGCGGGAGGCGGACAGATACGCAGTATTTT. Protein: CASSSPTSGRRTDTQYF. The chain recombines TRBV13 with TRBJ2-3; 13 nucleotides align to TRBD2. Per germline, CDR1 PRHDT and CDR2 FYEKMQ (reference sequence). CDR3 length: 17 amino acids. With 4 bases clipped from V and 3 bases from J, the junction kept 7 bases outside the gene matches.

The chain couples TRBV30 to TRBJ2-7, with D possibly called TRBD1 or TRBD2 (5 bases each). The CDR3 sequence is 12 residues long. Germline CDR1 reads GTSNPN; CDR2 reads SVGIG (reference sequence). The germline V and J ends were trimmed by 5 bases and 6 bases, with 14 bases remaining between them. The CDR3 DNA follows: TGTGCCTGGGGGGGTCAAGGTAGCGAGCAGTACTTC. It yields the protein CAWGGQGSEQYF.